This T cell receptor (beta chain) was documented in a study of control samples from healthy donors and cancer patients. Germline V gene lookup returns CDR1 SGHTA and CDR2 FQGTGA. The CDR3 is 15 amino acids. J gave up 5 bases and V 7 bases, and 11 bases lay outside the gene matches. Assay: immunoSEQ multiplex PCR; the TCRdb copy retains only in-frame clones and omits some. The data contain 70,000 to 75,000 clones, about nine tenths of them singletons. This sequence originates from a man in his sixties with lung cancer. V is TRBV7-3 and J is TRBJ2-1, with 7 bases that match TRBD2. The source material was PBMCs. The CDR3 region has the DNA TGTGCCAGCACTTTAACGACGGGGGGAGACAATGAGCAGTTCTTC. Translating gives CASTLTTGGDNEQFF. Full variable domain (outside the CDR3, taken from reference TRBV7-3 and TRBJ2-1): GAGVSQTPSNKVTEKGKYVELRCDPISGHTALYWYRQSLGQGPEFLIYFQGTGAADDSGLPNDRFFAVRPEGSVSTLKIQRTERGDSAVYLCASTLTTGGDNEQFFGPGTRLTVL.